This T cell receptor (beta chain) originates from a study of blood T cell repertoires in COVID-19. Produced via immunoSEQ multiplex PCR; TCRdb's table is partial and in-frame only. This table has roughly 200,000 clones, 70% to 90% appearing once. Trimming took 0 bases from V and 5 from J; bases not matched to a gene: 2. The length of the CDR3 is 15 residues. CDR1 SGHDT and CDR2 YYEEEE come from the germline V gene. This clonotype was sampled from a woman in her forties or fifties with COVID-19, enrolled during active disease. V is TRBV5-6 and J is TRBJ1-3; 10 nucleotides agree with TRBD1. Sequenced sample: peripheral blood. The CDR3 nucleotides are TGTGCCAGCAGCTTGGGGACAGGGGGACGAAACACCATATATTTT. Translation gives CASSLGTGGRNTIYF.